The 20 T cell receptor beta chains below come from one sample, sequenced in a study of T cell responses to AZD1222 COVID-19 vaccine. Here immunoSEQ multiplex PCR was the method, and the copy in TCRdb shows in-frame clones only, minus some. This table has some 190,000 clones, around 91% appearing once. The source was peripheral blood, collected on day 0 of AZD1222 vaccination. The receptors originated from an adult in good health.

V is TRBV5-6 and J is TRBJ1-2; D possibly corresponds to TRBD1 (5 bases). V lost 3 bases and J 2 bases, leaving 8 bases between the germline ends. The CDR3 has 13 residues. In germline, CDR1 is SGHDT, CDR2 YYEEEE. CDR3 sequence: CASSSWGNYGYTF. DNA for the CDR3: TGTGCCAGCAGCTCGTGGGGGAACTATGGCTACACCTTC.

Written as DNA, the CDR3 is TGTGCCAGCAGCACGCGACAGGGGCGCATATCAGATACGCAGTATTTT. Protein sequence: CASSTRQGRISDTQYF. The V and J genes are TRBV4-2 and TRBJ2-3, with TRBD1 matching over 8 bases. Germline lookup yields CDR1 LGHNA and CDR2 YNFKEQ. Trimming at V came to 5 bases and at J to 4 bases, leaving 11 bases not matched to a gene. The CDR3 runs to 16 residues.

This rearrangement joins TRBV5-1 to TRBJ2-5; D unclear. CDR1 and CDR2 from the germline V gene are SGHRS and YFSETQ. The CDR3 is 14 amino acids. Trimming took 0 bases from V and 4 from J, leaving 10 bases between them. The CDR3 spells CASSLVGFGETQYF. In DNA form, the CDR3 reads TGCGCCAGCAGCTTGGTAGGGTTTGGAGAGACCCAGTACTTC.

V usage is TRBV9 and J usage is TRBJ1-1; TRBD1 agrees at 11 bases. The CDR3 is 17 residues long. Germline assignment: CDR1 SGDLS and CDR2 YYNGEE. With V trimmed by 0 bases and J by 3 bases, 7 bases remained unmatched. The CDR3: CASSVGTGGASDTEAFF. The CDR3 DNA is TGTGCCAGCAGCGTAGGGACAGGGGGCGCTTCGGACACTGAAGCTTTCTTT. The full variable domain, its missing parts supplied by reference TRBV9 and TRBJ1-1, is DSGVTQTPKHLITATGQRVTLRCSPRSGDLSVYWYQQSLDQGLQFLIQYYNGEERAKGNILERFSAQQFPDLHSELNLSSLELGDSALYFCASSVGTGGASDTEAFFGQGTRLTVV.

Concerning this clone: A read error may account for a junction end that differs from germline. V usage is TRBV7-7 and J usage is TRBJ1-1, with TRBD1 matching over 8 bases. The CDR3 has 15 amino acids. CDR1 SSHAT and CDR2 FNYEAQ come from the germline V gene (reference sequence). Here the CDR3 reads CASSSLDRGVTEAFF. The CDR3 nucleotides read TGTGCTAGCAGTTCCCTCGACAGGGGAGTTACTGAAGCTTTCTTT.

V gene TRBV27 combines with J gene TRBJ2-2; the match to TRBD1 covers 7 bases. J was trimmed by 4 bases and V by 3 bases; bases with no gene match: 8. There are 16 residues in the CDR3. Germline-derived CDR1 and CDR2 are MNHEY and SMNVEV (reference sequence). The CDR3 DNA follows: TGTGCCAGCAGTTTGGTCAGTTCAGGGGGCACCGGGGAGCTGTTTTTT. Its translation is CASSLVSSGGTGELFF.

With regard to this clone: An end of the junction differs from the germline gene, which may be a read error. This sequence joins TRBV9 and TRBJ2-1; 8 nucleotides agree with TRBD1. Germline V gene lookup returns CDR1 SGDLS and CDR2 YYNGEE. CDR3 length equals 16 residues. As DNA, the CDR3 is TGTGCCAGCAGCCCGAGACAGGGGATCTCCCACAATGAGCAGTTCTTC. It is translated as CASSPRQGISHNEQFF.

The rearrangement uses TRBV3-1 (or the pseudogene TRBV3-2) and TRBJ1-1; a weak D match, TRBD1 (6 bases). Per the germline V gene, CDR1 is LGHDT and CDR2 is YNNKEL (reference sequence). Trimming pared 2 bases from V and 9 bases from J, leaving 16 bases between. The CDR3 runs to 14 residues. CDR3 protein: CASSQKKDSAKAFF. CDR3 DNA: TGTGCCAGCAGCCAAAAAAAGGACAGCGCGAAAGCTTTCTTT.

V gene TRBV3-1 (or the pseudogene TRBV3-2) combines with J gene TRBJ2-7; D perhaps matches TRBD2 (6 bases). This CDR3 is 12 amino acids long. Germline CDR1 reads LGHDT; CDR2 reads YNNKEL (reference sequence). V was cut by 1 base and J by 8 bases, with 9 bases left in between. CDR3 sequence reads: CASSQAGLQQYF. CDR3 in DNA: TGTGCCAGCAGCCAAGCCGGACTACAGCAGTACTTC.

The chain carries TRBV4-1 and TRBJ2-3; TRBD2 matches at 10 bases. Germline values: CDR1 MGHRA, CDR2 YSYEKL. This CDR3 spans 17 amino acids. V dropped 1 base and J dropped 0; count of bases not matched to a gene: 4. This CDR3 is CASSQVSGGGSTDTQYF. In DNA form, the CDR3 reads TGCGCCAGCAGCCAAGTGAGCGGGGGGGGCAGCACAGATACGCAGTATTTT.

This clone came up once. This sequence joins TRBV5-6 and TRBJ1-2, with D perhaps TRBD1 (5 bases). Germline assignment: CDR1 SGHDT and CDR2 YYEEEE. The V gene lost 1 base and the J gene lost 4 bases, with 11 bases spanning the gap. The CDR3 sequence is 14 residues long. The CDR3 here is CASSLSGVSYGYTF. Here the CDR3 DNA reads TGTGCCAGCAGCTTGTCGGGGGTGAGCTATGGCTACACCTTC.

This clone was detected once. One end of the junction varies from germline; a read error may be responsible. V gene TRBV7-7 combines with J gene TRBJ1-2; D gene ambiguous. The V gene's germline CDR1 is SSHAT and CDR2 FNYEAQ (reference sequence). The CDR3 consists of 13 residues. The CDR3 spells CASSLVSPYGYTF. The DNA of the CDR3 is TGTGCTAGCAGCTTAGTCAGTCCTTATGGCTACACCTTC.

CDR3 nucleotides: TGTGCCAGCAGCTCCCCGGGAGCCGAGCAGTACTTC. Translated, it gives CASSSPGAEQYF. This sequence joins TRBV3-1 (or the pseudogene TRBV3-2) and TRBJ2-7; D is perhaps TRBD2 (6 bases). V was clipped by 5 bases and J by 6 bases, with 11 bases between them. This CDR3 has 12 amino acids. CDR1 and CDR2 from the germline V gene are LGHDT and YNNKEL (reference sequence).

This clone was seen more than once but under ten times. The chain recombines TRBV4-1 with TRBJ2-5; D is undetermined. Germline CDR1 is MGHRA and CDR2 is YSYEKL. CDR3 length: 14 residues. Trimming took off 0 bases at V and 4 bases at J, with 9 bases between the two ends. The CDR3 here is CASSQEITPETQYF. As DNA, the CDR3 is TGCGCCAGCAGCCAAGAGATAACCCCAGAGACCCAGTACTTC.

The chain couples TRBV6-2 or TRBV6-3 to TRBJ1-6, with D maybe TRBD1 (5 bases). Trimming shortened V by 6 bases and J by 7 bases, and 13 bases separated the two germline ends. CDR1 is MNHEY, CDR2 SVGEGT, per germline. The CDR3 length is 14 residues. In nucleotides, the CDR3 is TGTGCCAGCAGCACCGGGACTGCCAATTCACCCCTCCACTTT. Translating gives CASSTGTANSPLHF.

This chain joins TRBV5-6 and TRBJ2-3; 9 bases fit TRBD2. CDR1 is SGHDT, CDR2 YYEEEE, per germline. Germline trimming cut 4 bases from V and 3 bases from J; bases unmatched to any gene: 12. This CDR3 spans 17 amino acids. CDR3 bases: TGTGCCAGCAGCGACGAGTCTAGCGGGGTACGTACAGATACGCAGTATTTT. This sequence encodes CASSDESSGVRTDTQYF.

The chain joins TRBV30 to TRBJ1-1; D call uncertain. This CDR3 has 13 amino acids. The V end lost 4 bases, the J end lost 3 bases, and 12 bases lay between the germline ends. The germline V gene encodes CDR1 GTSNPN and CDR2 SVGIG (reference sequence). The CDR3 DNA reads TGTGCCTGGACGGGGATTAGCGACACTGAAGCTTTCTTT. Protein product: CAWTGISDTEAFF.

The rearrangement joins TRBV5-1 to TRBJ1-4; D is possibly TRBD1 (5 bases). Germline V gene sequence: CDR1 SGHRS, CDR2 YFSETQ. V was cut by 0 bases and J by 2 bases, with 8 bases left in between. This CDR3 comprises 15 residues. The CDR3 here is CASSLVPGTNEKLFF. The CDR3 DNA reads TGCGCCAGCAGCTTGGTACCAGGGACTAATGAAAAACTGTTTTTT.

This chain connects TRBV6-5 to TRBJ2-5, with D perhaps matching TRBD2 (6 bases). This CDR3 contains 13 residues. The germline V gene encodes CDR1 MNHEY and CDR2 SVGAGI. V was trimmed by 0 bases and J by 5 bases, leaving 7 bases between them. CDR3 protein: CASSYSGGETQYF. The CDR3 nucleotides read TGTGCCAGCAGTTACTCGGGGGGTGAGACCCAGTACTTC.

V and J are TRBV19 and TRBJ2-1; D may match TRBD1 or TRBD2 (6 bases each). Germline V gene sequence: CDR1 LNHDA, CDR2 SQIVND (reference sequence). The CDR3 spans 16 residues. Trimming shortened V by 2 bases and J by 5 bases, and 16 bases separated the two germline ends. CDR3 coding DNA: TGTGCCAGTAGTATACTATGGGGGGCTCGTAACAATGAGCAGTTCTTC. Translated, it gives CASSILWGARNNEQFF. Complete variable domain (other parts from reference TRBV19 and TRBJ2-1): DGGITQSPKYLFRKEGQNVTLSCEQNLNHDAMYWYRQDPGQGLRLIYYSQIVNDFQKGDIAEGYSVSREKKESFPLTVTSAQKNPTAFYLCASSILWGARNNEQFFGPGTRLTVL.